A selection of T cell receptor beta chains follows, all from one sample in a study of blood T cell repertoires in COVID-19. Assay used: immunoSEQ multiplex PCR; TCRdb lists only in-frame clones, some missing. The sample lists roughly 330,000 clones, approximately 88% occurring once. Specimen: peripheral blood. The receptors shown here come from a woman in her forties or fifties with active or convalescent COVID-19. Both conserved end residues are part of each CDR3. D genes are given only for firm matches. A row's size may be missing; if present it is once, few, many or a size class.

TRBJ2-5 TRBV15 - TRBD1 TGTGCCACCAGCAGAGATAAGGGGGCGAGGGAGACCCAGTACTTC CATSRDKGARETQYF
TRBJ2-3 TRBV9 - TRBD2 TGTGCCAGCAGCGTAGCACTAGCGGGGCCATATAGCACAGATACGCAGTATTTT CASSVALAGPYSTDTQYF
TRBJ1-4 TRBV12-3/TRBV12-4 - - TGTGCCAGCAGTTTGGGAGCTTATGAAAAACTGTTTTTT CASSLGAYEKLFF
TRBJ2-6 TRBV7-2 once - TGTGCCAGCAGCTTCAGGGAGGCCGGGGCCAACGTCCTGACTTTC CASSFREAGANVLTF
TRBJ1-2 TRBV29-1 - - TGCAGCGTCGGGGAACAGACCTATGGCTACACCTTC CSVGEQTYGYTF
TRBJ2-1 TRBV4-1 - TRBD2 TGCGCCAGCAGCCAAGACGAGCGGGGGGGTGCCTACAATGAGCAGTTCTTC CASSQDERGGAYNEQFF
TRBJ2-7 TRBV20-1 once TRBD2 TGCAGTGCTAGTGTTCAGCGGGGGGAGCAGTACTTC CSASVQRGEQYF
TRBJ2-7 TRBV7-2 - - TGTGCCAGCAGCTTAGCGCGAGACTACGAGCAGTACTTC CASSLARDYEQYF
TRBJ1-5 TRBV7-6 - TRBD1 TGTGCCAGCAGCTCAGGGACAGGGGGCAGCAATCAGCCCCAGCATTTT CASSSGTGGSNQPQHF
TRBJ2-5 TRBV15 - TRBD2 TGTGCCACCAGCAGAGGGGAGGGTTTTCACCAAGAGACCCAGTACTTC CATSRGEGFHQETQYF
TRBJ1-1 TRBV12-3/TRBV12-4 once - TGTGCCAGCAGTTTAGTCCTAAACACTGAAGCTTTCTTT CASSLVLNTEAFF
TRBJ2-1 TRBV11-2 - TRBD2 TGTGCCAGCAGCTGGACTAGCGGGATTGGGAATGAGCAGTTCTTC CASSWTSGIGNEQFF
TRBJ1-5 TRBV24-1 - - TGTGCCGCCCAACAGGGTTTAAATCAGCCCCAGCATTTT CAAQQGLNQPQHF
TRBJ2-6 TRBV29-1 - - TGCAGCGTTGAAGACGGGATTTCTGGGGCCAACGTCCTGACTTTC CSVEDGISGANVLTF
TRBJ1-1 TRBV2 - - TGTGCCAGCAGCCGCGCCGAATGGAGCCAAGAAGCTTTCTTT CASSRAEWSQEAFF
TRBJ1-1 TRBV29-1 - - TGCAGCGTTCGTGCACTAATGAACACTGAAGCTTTCTTT CSVRALMNTEAFF
TRBJ2-5 TRBV3-1/TRBV3-2 - TRBD2 TGTGCCAGCAGCCAAGGACAACTAGCGCTTGAGACCCAGTACTTC CASSQGQLALETQYF
TRBJ1-2 TRBV28 - TRBD1 TGTGCCAGCAGTTTAGCAGGGGGCGCGGGCTACACCTTC CASSLAGGAGYTF
TRBJ1-1 TRBV6-5 - - TGTGCCAGCCACCGACAGGCGGGCACTGAAGCTTTCTTT CASHRQAGTEAFF
TRBJ1-5 TRBV6-2/TRBV6-3 once - TGTGCCAGCAGTTACTTTGAGTCCCAGCCCCAGCATTTT CASSYFESQPQHF
TRBJ1-4 TRBV5-1 - TRBD1 TGCGCCAGCAGCTCGGGACAGGCTACAACTAATGAAAAACTGTTTTTT CASSSGQATTNEKLFF
TRBJ1-2 TRBV7-2 - TRBD1 TGTGCCAGCAGCCAAACTCCGGGACAGCAGTATGGCTACACCTTC CASSQTPGQQYGYTF
TRBJ2-3 TRBV5-1 - TRBD2 TGCGCCAGCAGCTTGGGCACAGGAGCGGGGGCGACGGATACGCAGTATTTT CASSLGTGAGATDTQYF
TRBJ2-3 TRBV9 - TRBD2 TGTGCCAGCAGCCCCCGGGGGGGCCTAGAGGATACGCAGTATTTT CASSPRGGLEDTQYF
TRBJ2-1 TRBV5-1 - TRBD2 TGCGCCAGCAGATTTAGCGGGCCATACAATGAGCAGTTCTTC CASRFSGPYNEQFF
TRBJ1-5 TRBV6-5 - TRBD1 TGTGCCAGCAGCCTCCAGGGGGCCCATCAGCCCCAGCATTTT CASSLQGAHQPQHF
TRBJ2-7 TRBV27 - - TGTGCCAGCAGTTCTAGTCTCGCCTTGGTCGAGCAGTACTTC CASSSSLALVEQYF
TRBJ2-7 TRBV20-1 once TRBD2 TGCAGTGCTAGTCCTAGCGGGGGGATACAGCAGTACTTC CSASPSGGIQQYF
TRBJ2-2 TRBV6-2/TRBV6-3 - TRBD2 TGTGCCAGCAGTCAACCGGGACTAGGCGTCACCGGGGAGCTGTTTTTT CASSQPGLGVTGELFF
TRBJ1-1 TRBV4-1 - - TGCGCCAGCAGCCAAGAGTCCCAGGGTGGCACTGAAGCTTTCTTT CASSQESQGGTEAFF
TRBJ2-1 TRBV7-8 - TRBD1 TGTGCCAGCAGCTTACAGGGGGCAAGCTCCTACAATGAGCAGTTCTTC CASSLQGASSYNEQFF
TRBJ2-7 TRBV12-3/TRBV12-4 - TRBD2 TGTGCCAGCAGTTACGATAGCGGGCAGCAGTACTTC CASSYDSGQQYF
TRBJ2-5 TRBV12-5 - - TGTGCTAGTGGTTTGGTGAGAGAGACCCAGTACTTC CASGLVRETQYF
TRBJ1-2 TRBV5-4 - TRBD1 TGTGCCAGCAGCGCCGACAGGGATTCTGGCTACACCTTC CASSADRDSGYTF
TRBJ1-2 TRBV4-2 once TRBD1 TGTGCCAGCAGCCAATCCGCGGGGACAGTCCCCACTGTGGGCTACACCTTC CASSQSAGTVPTVGYTF
TRBJ1-1 TRBV13 - TRBD1 TGTGCCAGCAGCCCGGACAGGGGAGTAGCTTTCTTT CASSPDRGVAFF
TRBJ2-3 TRBV7-2 - - TGTGCCAGCAGCTTCCGGGAGCCGGTGTATACGCAGTATTTT CASSFREPVYTQYF
TRBJ1-1 TRBV6-5 - - TGTGCCAGCGGTTTCCTCGACACTGAAGCTTTCTTT CASGFLDTEAFF
TRBJ2-1 TRBV19 - TRBD2 TGTGCCAGTAACGGGTGGACTAGCGGGGGGGGTGAGCAGTTCTTC CASNGWTSGGGEQFF
TRBJ1-1 TRBV5-4 - TRBD1 TGTGCCAGCAGCTTGCCAGACAGGGATGGTGGCACTGAAGCTTTCTTT CASSLPDRDGGTEAFF
TRBJ2-5 TRBV7-3 - - TGTGCCAGCAGCAGGGAGAGGGCCCCACAAAGGGAGACCCAGTACTTC CASSRERAPQRETQYF
TRBJ2-1 TRBV5-5 - - TGTGCCAGCAGCTCCAAGGGGGGGTCCTACAATGAGCAGTTCTTC CASSSKGGSYNEQFF
TRBJ2-1 TRBV7-3 - - TGTGCCAGCAGCTTATCGGGAGTTTGGGGTACGTCCTACAATGAGCAGTTCTTC CASSLSGVWGTSYNEQFF
TRBJ1-2 TRBV10-3 - - TGTGCCATCAGTGATGGAGTATCCGGCTACACCTTC CAISDGVSGYTF
TRBJ1-6 TRBV9 - - TGTGCCAGCAGCGTAGCTGGGGGGGGCCTTTCACCCCTCCACTTT CASSVAGGGLSPLHF
TRBJ1-1 TRBV20-1 - TRBD1 TGCAGTGCTAGTGTTATGAGACAGGGATTTTATGAAGCTTTCTTT CSASVMRQGFYEAFF
TRBJ1-1 TRBV4-3 - TRBD1 TGCGCCAGCAGCCAAGTAGGGGGCGGTGAAGCTTTCTTT CASSQVGGGEAFF
TRBJ1-1 TRBV5-6 - - TGTGCCAGCAGCTTGGGCAGGGGCGGTATGAACACTGAAGCTTTCTTT CASSLGRGGMNTEAFF
TRBJ1-2 TRBV2 - - TGTGCCACCCACAGGACAGTAGGACTTAACTATGGCTACACCTTC CATHRTVGLNYGYTF
TRBJ2-7 TRBV27 - TRBD2 TGTGCCAGCATAGCGGGAGGGCCCACCTACGAGCAGTACTTC CASIAGGPTYEQYF
TRBJ1-2 TRBV6-5 - - TGTGCCAGCAGTTACTCGGCAGGATTCAATGGCTACACCTTC CASSYSAGFNGYTF
TRBJ1-2 TRBV30 - TRBD1 TGTGCCTGGAGTCCAGGGGGCGGGTATGGCTACACCTTC CAWSPGGGYGYTF